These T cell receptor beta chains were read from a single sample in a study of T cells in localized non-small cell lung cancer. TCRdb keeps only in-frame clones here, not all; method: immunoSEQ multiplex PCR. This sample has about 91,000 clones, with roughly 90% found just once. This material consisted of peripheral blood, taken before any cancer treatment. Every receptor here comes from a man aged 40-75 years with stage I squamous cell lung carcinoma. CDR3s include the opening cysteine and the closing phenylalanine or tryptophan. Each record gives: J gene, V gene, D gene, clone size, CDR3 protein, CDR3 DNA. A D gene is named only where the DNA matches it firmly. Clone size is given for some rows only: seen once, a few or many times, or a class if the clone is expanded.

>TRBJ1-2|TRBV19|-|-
CASSIIGPDGYTF
TGTGCCAGTAGTATAATAGGACCGGATGGCTACACCTTC
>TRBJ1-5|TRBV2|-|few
CASRARDSAEQPQHF
TGTGCCAGCAGGGCGAGGGACTCAGCGGAGCAGCCCCAGCATTTT
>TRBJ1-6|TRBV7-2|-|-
CASSPAGQYNSPLHF
TGTGCCAGCAGCCCCGCGGGCCAATATAATTCACCCCTCCACTTT
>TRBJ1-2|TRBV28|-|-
CASSLGQTYGYTF
TGTGCCAGCAGTCTCGGACAGACCTATGGCTACACCTTC
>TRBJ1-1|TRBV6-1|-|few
CASSVRGNTEAFF
TGTGCCAGCAGTGTCCGTGGGAACACTGAAGCTTTCTTT
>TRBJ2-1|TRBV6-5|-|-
CASSYSNPGYNEQFF
TGTGCCAGCAGTTACTCGAATCCGGGTTACAATGAGCAGTTCTTC
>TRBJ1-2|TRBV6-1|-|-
CASSEWGGKRGYTF
TGTGCCAGCAGTGAGTGGGGAGGGAAGCGTGGCTACACCTTC
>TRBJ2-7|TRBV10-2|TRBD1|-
CASSESLFNRGLGSYEQYF
TGCGCCAGCAGTGAGTCTCTCTTTAACAGGGGATTGGGCTCCTACGAGCAGTACTTC
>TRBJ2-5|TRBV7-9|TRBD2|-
CASSIWLAWGLAGETQYF
TGTGCCAGCAGCATATGGCTCGCCTGGGGACTAGCGGGGGAGACCCAGTACTTC
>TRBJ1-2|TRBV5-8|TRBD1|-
CASSRAPGQYGYTF
TGTGCCAGCAGCAGAGCCCCGGGACAGTATGGCTACACCTTC
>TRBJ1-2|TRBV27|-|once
CASSLRPNYGYTF
TGTGCCAGCAGTTTAAGGCCTAACTATGGCTACACCTTC
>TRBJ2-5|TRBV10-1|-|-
CASSGQGKETQYF
TGCGCCAGCAGTGGGCAGGGAAAAGAGACCCAGTACTTC
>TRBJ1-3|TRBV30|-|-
CAWSGDRNSGNTIYF
TGTGCCTGGAGTGGGGACCGAAACTCTGGAAACACCATATATTTT
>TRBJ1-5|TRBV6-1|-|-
CASSEKGNQPQHF
TGTGCCAGCAGTGAAAAAGGCAATCAGCCCCAGCATTTT
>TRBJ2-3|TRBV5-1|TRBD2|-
CASSLGTSGGFPDTQYF
TGCGCCAGCAGCTTGGGGACTAGCGGGGGGTTCCCAGATACGCAGTATTTT
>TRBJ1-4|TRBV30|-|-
CAWSSRGRSEKLFF
TGTGCCTGGAGTTCCCGTGGGAGGAGTGAAAAACTGTTTTTT
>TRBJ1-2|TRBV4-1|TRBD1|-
CASRDRGLFGYGYTF
TGCGCCAGCAGGGACAGGGGACTATTCGGCTATGGCTACACCTTC
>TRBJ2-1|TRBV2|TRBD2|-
CASSGFGLAAYNEQFF
TGTGCCAGCAGTGGATTTGGACTAGCGGCTTACAATGAGCAGTTCTTC
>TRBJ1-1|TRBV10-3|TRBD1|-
CAISGTGSNTEAFF
TGTGCCATCAGCGGGACAGGATCTAACACTGAAGCTTTCTTT
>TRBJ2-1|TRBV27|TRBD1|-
CASSLAGQAVNNEQFF
TGTGCCAGCAGTTTAGCGGGACAGGCGGTGAACAATGAGCAGTTCTTC
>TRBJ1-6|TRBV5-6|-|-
CASSSPDGFYNSPLHF
TGTGCCAGCAGCTCCCCGGACGGTTTCTATAATTCACCCCTCCACTTT
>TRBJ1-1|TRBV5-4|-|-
CASVLIAAGHTEAFF
TGTGCCAGTGTTCTAATTGCCGCAGGACACACTGAAGCTTTCTTT
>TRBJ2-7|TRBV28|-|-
CASSTSYEQYF
TGTGCCAGCAGTACGTCCTACGAGCAGTACTTC
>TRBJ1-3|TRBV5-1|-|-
CASGEPTASGNTIYF
TGCGCCAGCGGGGAACCGACGGCCTCTGGAAACACCATATATTTT
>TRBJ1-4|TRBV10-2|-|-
CASSVDGTTNEKLFF
TGCGCCAGCAGCGTGGACGGTACAACTAATGAAAAACTGTTTTTT
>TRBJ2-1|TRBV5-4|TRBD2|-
CASSAGLVFNEQFF
TGTGCCAGCAGCGCGGGACTAGTGTTCAATGAGCAGTTCTTC
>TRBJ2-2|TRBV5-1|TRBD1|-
CASSPTGQMNTGELFF
TGCGCCAGCAGCCCCACGGGACAGATGAACACCGGGGAGCTGTTTTTT
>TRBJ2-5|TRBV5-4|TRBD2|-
CASSGTGTSGGNQETQYF
TGTGCCAGCAGCGGAACCGGGACTAGCGGGGGAAACCAAGAGACCCAGTACTTC
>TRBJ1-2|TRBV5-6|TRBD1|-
CASSLTPDRGLGYTF
TGTGCCAGCAGCTTAACTCCGGACAGGGGGCTAGGCTACACCTTC
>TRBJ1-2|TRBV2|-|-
CASSRNLPGYGYTF
TGTGCCAGCAGTCGAAACCTACCCGGCTATGGCTACACCTTC
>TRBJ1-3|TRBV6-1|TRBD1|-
CASSLTGLAGNTIYF
TGTGCCAGCAGTTTGACAGGGTTGGCTGGAAACACCATATATTTT
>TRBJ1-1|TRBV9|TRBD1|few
CASGDRMNTEAFF
TGTGCCAGTGGGGACAGGATGAACACTGAAGCTTTCTTT
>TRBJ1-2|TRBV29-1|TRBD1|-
CSVEGDRTFTNGYTF
TGCAGCGTTGAAGGGGACAGGACTTTTACTAATGGCTACACCTTC
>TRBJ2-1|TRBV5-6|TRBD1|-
CASSFVGRGRGEQFF
TGTGCCAGCAGCTTTGTTGGCAGGGGGCGAGGTGAGCAGTTCTTC
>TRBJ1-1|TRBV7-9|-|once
CASSRYMNTEAFF
TGTGCCAGCAGTCGGTATATGAACACTGAAGCTTTCTTT
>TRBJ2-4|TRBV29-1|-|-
CSVESLAKNIQYF
TGCAGCGTTGAGTCTCTAGCCAAAAACATTCAGTACTTC
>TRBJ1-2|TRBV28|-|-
CASSPPGTF
TGTGCCAGCAGCCCACCAGGCACCTTC
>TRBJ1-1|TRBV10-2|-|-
CASSESGGIAEAFF
TGCGCCAGCAGTGAGTCGGGAGGGATAGCTGAAGCTTTCTTT
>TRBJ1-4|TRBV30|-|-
CAWSNRATNEKLFF
TGTGCCTGGAGTAACAGGGCAACTAATGAAAAACTGTTTTTT
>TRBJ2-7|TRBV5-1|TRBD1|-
CASSLGVGQGAREQYF
TGCGCCAGCAGCTTAGGGGTAGGACAGGGGGCGCGAGAGCAGTACTTC
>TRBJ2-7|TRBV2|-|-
CASSLSRWDTYEQYF
TGTGCCAGCAGTCTATCTCGGTGGGATACCTACGAGCAGTACTTC
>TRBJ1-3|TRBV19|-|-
CASSIEGRSRNTIYF
TGTGCCAGTAGTATAGAGGGAAGATCACGAAACACCATATATTTT
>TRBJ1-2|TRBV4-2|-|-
CASSQEQNYGYTF
TGTGCCAGCAGCCAAGAACAGAACTATGGCTACACCTTC
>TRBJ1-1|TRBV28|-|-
CASSRGGMTEAFF
TGTGCCAGCAGCCGGGGGGGAATGACTGAAGCTTTCTTT
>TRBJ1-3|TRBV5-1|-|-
CASSLSGGSGNTIYF
TGCGCCAGCAGCTTGAGCGGGGGATCTGGAAACACCATATATTTT
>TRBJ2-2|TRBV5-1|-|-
CASSSDTSPNTGELFF
TGCGCCAGCAGCTCGGACACTTCTCCTAACACCGGGGAGCTGTTTTTT
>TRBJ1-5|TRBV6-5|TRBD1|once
CASSFRDRRSNQPQHF
TGTGCCAGCAGTTTCCGGGACAGGCGGAGCAATCAGCCCCAGCATTTT
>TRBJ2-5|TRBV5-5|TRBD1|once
CASSWPRDRSYQETQYF
TGTGCCAGCAGCTGGCCCCGGGACAGATCGTACCAAGAGACCCAGTACTTC
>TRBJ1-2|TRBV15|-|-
CATSRVETGVGGYTF
TGTGCCACCAGCAGAGTCGAAACAGGAGTCGGTGGCTACACCTTC
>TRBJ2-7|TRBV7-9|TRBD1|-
CASSHGTGDSYEQYF
TGTGCCAGCAGCCATGGGACAGGGGACTCCTACGAGCAGTACTTC
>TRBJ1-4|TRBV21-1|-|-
CASSEGGQLNEKLFF
TGTGCCAGCAGCGAAGGGGGACAGCTTAATGAAAAACTGTTTTTT
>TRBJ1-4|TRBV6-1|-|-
CASSAATNEKLFF
TGTGCCAGCAGTGCTGCAACTAATGAAAAACTGTTTTTT
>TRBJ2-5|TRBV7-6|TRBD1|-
CASSMKRTGGKVETQYF
TGTGCCAGCAGCATGAAGCGGACAGGGGGAAAAGTAGAGACCCAGTACTTC